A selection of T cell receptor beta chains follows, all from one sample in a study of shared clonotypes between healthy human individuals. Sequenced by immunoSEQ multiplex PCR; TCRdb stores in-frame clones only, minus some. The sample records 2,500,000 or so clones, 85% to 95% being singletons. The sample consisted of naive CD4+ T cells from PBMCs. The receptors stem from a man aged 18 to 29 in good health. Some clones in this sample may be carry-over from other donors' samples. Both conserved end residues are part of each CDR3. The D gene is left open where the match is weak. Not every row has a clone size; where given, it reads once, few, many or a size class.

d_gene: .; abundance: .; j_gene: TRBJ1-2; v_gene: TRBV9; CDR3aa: CASRTANYGYTF; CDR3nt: TGTGCCAGCAGGACAGCTAACTATGGCTACACCTTC
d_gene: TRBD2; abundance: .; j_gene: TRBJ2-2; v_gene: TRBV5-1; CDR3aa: CASSVPGLAGSGELFF; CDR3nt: TGCGCCAGCAGCGTACCGGGACTAGCGGGATCCGGGGAGCTGTTTTTT
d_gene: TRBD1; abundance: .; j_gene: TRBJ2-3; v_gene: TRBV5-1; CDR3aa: CASSSDRGRHTDTQYF; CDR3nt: TGCGCCAGCAGCTCCGACAGGGGGCGGCACACAGATACGCAGTATTTT
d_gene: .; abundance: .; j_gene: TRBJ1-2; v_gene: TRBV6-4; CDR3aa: CASSEVYTGYGYTF; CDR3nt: TGTGCCAGCAGTGAGGTATATACAGGGTATGGCTACACCTTC
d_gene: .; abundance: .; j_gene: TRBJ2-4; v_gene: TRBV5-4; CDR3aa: CASSLKVVSNIQYF; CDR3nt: TGTGCCAGCAGCTTAAAGGTGGTCTCAAACATTCAGTACTTC
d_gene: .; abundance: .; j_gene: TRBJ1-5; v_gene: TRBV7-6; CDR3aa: CASSPINPNQPQHF; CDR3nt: TGTGCCAGCAGCCCGATAAACCCGAATCAGCCCCAGCATTTT
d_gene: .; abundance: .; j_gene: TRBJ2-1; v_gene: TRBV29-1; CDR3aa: CSGSQASSYNEQFF; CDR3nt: TGCAGCGGCTCACAGGCAAGCTCCTACAATGAGCAGTTCTTC
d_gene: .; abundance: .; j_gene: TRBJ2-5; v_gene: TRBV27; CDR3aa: CASSSGHLQETQYF; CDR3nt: TGTGCCAGCAGCTCCGGACACCTCCAAGAGACCCAGTACTTC
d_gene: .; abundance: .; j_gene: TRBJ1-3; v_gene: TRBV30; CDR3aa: CAWSATGSGNTIYF; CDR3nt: TGTGCCTGGAGTGCGACAGGCTCTGGAAACACCATATATTTT
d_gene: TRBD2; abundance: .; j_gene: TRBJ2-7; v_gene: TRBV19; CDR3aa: CASSIVAGGPYEQYF; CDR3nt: TGTGCCAGTAGTATAGTAGCGGGAGGGCCCTACGAGCAGTACTTC
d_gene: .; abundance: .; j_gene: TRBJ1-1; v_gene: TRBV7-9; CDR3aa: CASSPRAGGNTEAFF; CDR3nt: TGTGCCAGCAGCCCCCGGGCGGGGGGGAACACTGAAGCTTTCTTT
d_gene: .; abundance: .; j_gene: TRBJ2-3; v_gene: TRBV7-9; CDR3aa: CASSLSIARGGADTQYF; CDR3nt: TGTGCCAGCAGTCTGTCTATTGCTAGGGGTGGGGCAGATACGCAGTATTTT
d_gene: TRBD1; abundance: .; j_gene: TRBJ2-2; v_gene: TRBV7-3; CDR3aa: CASSLMSGGGTGELFF; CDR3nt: TGTGCCAGCAGCTTAATGTCAGGGGGCGGTACCGGGGAGCTGTTTTTT
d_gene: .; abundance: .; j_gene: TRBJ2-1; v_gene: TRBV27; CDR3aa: CASSVRSYNEQFF; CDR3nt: TGTGCCAGCAGCGTGCGCTCCTACAATGAGCAGTTCTTC
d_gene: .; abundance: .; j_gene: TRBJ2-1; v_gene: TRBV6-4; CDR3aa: CASRADRSSYNEQFF; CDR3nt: TGTGCCAGCAGAGCCGATCGGAGCTCCTACAATGAGCAGTTCTTC
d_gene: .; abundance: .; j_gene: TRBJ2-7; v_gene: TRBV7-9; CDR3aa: CASSLTQTYEQYF; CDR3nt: TGTGCCAGCAGCTTAACACAAACCTACGAGCAGTACTTC
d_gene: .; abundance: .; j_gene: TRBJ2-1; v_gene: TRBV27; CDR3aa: CASSFRNSGPNEQFF; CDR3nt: TGTGCCAGCAGTTTTAGGAATTCAGGACCCAATGAGCAGTTCTTC
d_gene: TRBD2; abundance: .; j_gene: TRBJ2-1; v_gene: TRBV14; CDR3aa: CASSQLAGGPNEQFF; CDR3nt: TGTGCCAGCAGCCAACTAGCGGGAGGCCCCAATGAGCAGTTCTTC
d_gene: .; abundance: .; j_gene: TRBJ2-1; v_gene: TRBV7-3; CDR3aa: CASSLTIGAGRDNEQFF; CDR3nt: TGTGCCAGCAGCTTAACAATAGGGGCGGGCCGGGACAATGAGCAGTTCTTC
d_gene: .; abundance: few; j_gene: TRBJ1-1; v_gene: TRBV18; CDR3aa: CASSLNRDTEAFF; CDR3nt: TGTGCCAGCTCACTCAACAGGGACACTGAAGCTTTCTTT
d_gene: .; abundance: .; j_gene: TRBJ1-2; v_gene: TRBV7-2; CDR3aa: CASSLEGVSVYGYTF; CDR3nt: TGTGCCAGCAGCTTAGAAGGGGTCTCCGTCTATGGCTACACCTTC
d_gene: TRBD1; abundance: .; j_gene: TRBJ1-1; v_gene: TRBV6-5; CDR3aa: CASRPGQLMNTEAFF; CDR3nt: TGTGCCAGCAGACCGGGACAGTTAATGAACACTGAAGCTTTCTTT
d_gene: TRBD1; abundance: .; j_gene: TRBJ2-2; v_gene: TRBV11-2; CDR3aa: CASSLTGATGELFF; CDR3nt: TGTGCCAGCAGCTTGACAGGGGCCACCGGGGAGCTGTTTTTT
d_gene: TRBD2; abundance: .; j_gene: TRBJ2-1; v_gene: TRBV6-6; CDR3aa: CASSQWRGGDNEQFF; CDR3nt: TGTGCCAGCAGTCAGTGGAGGGGAGGGGACAATGAGCAGTTCTTC
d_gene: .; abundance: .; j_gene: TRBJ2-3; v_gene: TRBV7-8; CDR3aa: CASSLRQLEDTQYF; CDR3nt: TGTGCCAGCAGCCTAAGACAATTAGAGGATACGCAGTATTTT
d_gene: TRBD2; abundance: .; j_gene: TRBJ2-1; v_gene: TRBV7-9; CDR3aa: CASSSTLAGDEQFF; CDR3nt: TGTGCCAGCAGCTCGACACTAGCGGGAGATGAGCAGTTCTTC
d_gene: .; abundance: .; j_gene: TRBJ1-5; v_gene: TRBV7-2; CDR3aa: CASSLEGLEPQHF; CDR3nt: TGTGCCAGCAGCTTAGAGGGGTTGGAGCCCCAGCATTTT
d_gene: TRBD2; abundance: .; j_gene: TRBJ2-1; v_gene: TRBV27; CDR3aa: CASSLLAGGGSDEQFF; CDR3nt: TGTGCCAGCAGTTTATTGGCGGGAGGGGGCTCGGATGAGCAGTTCTTC
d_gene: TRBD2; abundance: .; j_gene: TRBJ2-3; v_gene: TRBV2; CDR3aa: CASSEILSGTTQYF; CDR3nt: TGTGCCAGCAGTGAGATTCTTAGCGGGACAACGCAGTATTTT
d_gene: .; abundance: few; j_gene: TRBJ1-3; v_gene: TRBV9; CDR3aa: CASSPGNTIYF; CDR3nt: TGTGCCAGCAGCCCAGGAAACACCATATATTTT
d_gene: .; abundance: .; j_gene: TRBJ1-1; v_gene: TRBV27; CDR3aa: CASSLRGRMGTEAFF; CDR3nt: TGTGCCAGCAGTTTACGGGGACGGATGGGCACTGAAGCTTTCTTT
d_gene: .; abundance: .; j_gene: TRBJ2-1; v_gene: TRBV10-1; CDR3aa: CASSEWLYNEQFF; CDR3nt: TGCGCCAGCAGTGAGTGGCTGTACAATGAGCAGTTCTTC
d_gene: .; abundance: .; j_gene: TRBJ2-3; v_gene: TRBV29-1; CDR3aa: CSVFQGISTDTQYF; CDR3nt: TGCAGCGTTTTTCAGGGGATAAGCACAGATACGCAGTATTTT
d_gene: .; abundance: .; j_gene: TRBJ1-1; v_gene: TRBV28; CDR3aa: CASRGGGGTEAFF; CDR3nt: TGTGCCAGCAGGGGGGGAGGGGGAACTGAAGCTTTCTTT
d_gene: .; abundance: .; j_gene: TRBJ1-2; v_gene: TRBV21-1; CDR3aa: CASSKGCYGYTF; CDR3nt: TGTGCCAGCAGCAAAGGTTGCTATGGCTACACCTTC
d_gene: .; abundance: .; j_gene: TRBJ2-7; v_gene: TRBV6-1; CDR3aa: CASSRSVDWGGEQYF; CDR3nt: TGTGCCAGCTCCAGGTCAGTGGACTGGGGAGGCGAGCAGTACTTC
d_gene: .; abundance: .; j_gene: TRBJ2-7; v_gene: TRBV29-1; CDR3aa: CSVMDPTGQYF; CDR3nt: TGCAGCGTGATGGACCCCACGGGGCAGTACTTC
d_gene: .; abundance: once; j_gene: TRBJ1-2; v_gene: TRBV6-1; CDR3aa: CASTPGWQGGYGYTF; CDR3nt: TGTGCCAGCACCCCGGGGTGGCAGGGAGGCTATGGCTACACCTTC
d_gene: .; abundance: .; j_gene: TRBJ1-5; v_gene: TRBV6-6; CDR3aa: CASSSHSKAEMPQHF; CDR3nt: TGTGCCAGCAGTTCCCATAGTAAAGCCGAGATGCCCCAGCATTTT
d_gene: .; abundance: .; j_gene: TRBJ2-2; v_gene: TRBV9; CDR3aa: CASSVDLGDTGELFF; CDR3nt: TGTGCCAGCAGCGTTGATTTGGGGGACACCGGGGAGCTGTTTTTT
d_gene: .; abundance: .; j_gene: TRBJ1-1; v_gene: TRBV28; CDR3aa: CASTPSPGVNTEAFF; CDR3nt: TGTGCCAGCACCCCCAGTCCGGGAGTGAACACTGAAGCTTTCTTT